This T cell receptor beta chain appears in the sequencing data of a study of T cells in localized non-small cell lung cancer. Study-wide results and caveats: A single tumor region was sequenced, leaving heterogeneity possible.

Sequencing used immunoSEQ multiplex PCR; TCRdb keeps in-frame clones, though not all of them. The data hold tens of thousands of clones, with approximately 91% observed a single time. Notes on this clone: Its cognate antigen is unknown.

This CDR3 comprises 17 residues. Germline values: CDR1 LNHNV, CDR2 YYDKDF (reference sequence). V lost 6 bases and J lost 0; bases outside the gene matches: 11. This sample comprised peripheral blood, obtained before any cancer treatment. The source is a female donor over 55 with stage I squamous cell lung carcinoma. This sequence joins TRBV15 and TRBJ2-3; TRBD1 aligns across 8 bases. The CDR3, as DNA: TGTGCCACCAGACTGGACAGGGCCTATTATAGCACAGATACGCAGTATTTT. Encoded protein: CATRLDRAYYSTDTQYF. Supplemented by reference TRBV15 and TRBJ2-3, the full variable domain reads DAMVIQNPRYQVTQFGKPVTLSCSQTLNHNVMYWYQQKSSQAPKLLFHYYDKDFNNEADTPDNFQSRRPNTSFCFLDIRSPGLGDTAMYLCATRLDRAYYSTDTQYFGPGTRLTVL.